The source of this T cell receptor beta chain is a study of OX40 agonist ivuxolimab in advanced cancers. Study-level information: Prior anti-PD-1, anti-PD-L1 or anti-CTLA-4 therapy did not bar entry, and more than 35% had some. Study findings and constraints: With doses of 0.1-3.0 mg/kg, partial responders showed among the lowest clonal expansion.

Trimming removed 4 bases from V and 1 base from J, with 13 bases in between. The germline V gene encodes CDR1 SEHNR and CDR2 FQNEAQ (reference sequence). This CDR3 region has 15 residues. Data came from immunoSEQ multiplex PCR; TCRdb stores just in-frame clones and leaves some out. Here the sample spans tens of thousands of clones, over 70% being singletons. Notes on this clone: Antigen: not known.

Exclusion applied to patients with autoimmune disease history or systemic immunosuppression. The sampling schedule covered blood at baseline, cycle 4 day 1, and cycle 7 day 1. The sequence came from an adult with an advanced solid tumor such as melanoma, head and neck, liver or kidney cancer. Specimen: CD4+ or CD8+ T cells sorted from blood, collected in a trial of the OX40 agonist ivuxolimab. The rearrangement joins TRBV7-9 to TRBJ1-2, with D hard to call. The DNA of the CDR3 is TGTGCCAGCAGCTCCCGGGAGATTCTTAACTATGGCTACACCTTC. Translating it yields CASSSREILNYGYTF.